This T cell receptor (beta chain) was recorded in a study of blood T cell repertoires in COVID-19. Study in general: The cDNA or gDNA used as material had been derived from T cells, B-cell-depleted T cells, or PBMCs.

Per the original methods: Nucleated cell counts were estimated from reference gene primer amplification. Generated by immunoSEQ multiplex PCR, the TCRdb table keeps only in-frame clones and is missing some. V, J and clone size derive from that table, while D and trimming were established from the DNA sequence. The sample includes 200,000 to 250,000 clones, about 79% of them seen just once. Germline V lookup: CDR1 LNHNV, CDR2 YYDKDF (reference sequence). V was cut by 1 base and J by 5 bases, with 7 bases left in between. There are 13 residues in the CDR3. The sample consisted of peripheral blood. V is TRBV15 and J is TRBJ2-3, with TRBD2 as a possible D gene (5 bases). The sequence derives from an older man with acute or convalescent COVID-19. Here the CDR3 reads CATSRGRLDTQYF. The DNA for the CDR3 is TGTGCCACCAGCAGAGGGAGGTTAGATACGCAGTATTTT.